The 28 T cell receptor beta chains reported below all come from one sample, sequenced in a study of regulatory T cells in long-lasting Graves disease. Specified time point: newly diagnosed GD, antithyroid drugs for less than 3 months. TCR sequences were obtained from RNA taken from PBMCs. Building the TCR beta libraries relied on iRepertoire HTBI primers, and CDR3 regions underwent Arm-PCR. In TCRdb, the multiplex PCR reads were re-called with MiXCR into one record per CDR3 protein. The data show 530,000 or so distinct CDR3 sequences, roughly a sixth seen once. These data are also associated with another study on T cells in Graves' hyperthyroidism and ophthalmopathy.

The sequences come from peripheral blood mononuclear cells (PBMCs), collected at new diagnosis, from a patient treated with antithyroid drugs. These receptors all stem from a young man with Graves disease.

This chain uses TRBV20-1 with TRBJ1-1; D gene ambiguous. The CDR3 runs to 11 residues. Germline CDR1 DFQATT, CDR2 SNEGSKA (reference sequence). V was clipped by 5 bases and J by 1 base, with 5 bases between them. The chain's CDR3 is CSAPANTEAFF. The CDR3 DNA reads as TGCAGTGCTCCGGCGAACACTGAAGCTTTCTTT.

Many counts were recorded for this clonotype. The rearrangement uses TRBV12-3 or TRBV12-4 and TRBJ2-6; 12 bases align to TRBD1. J was trimmed by 0 bases and V by 5 bases; bases with no gene match: 5. The CDR3 totals 18 residues. The CDR3 protein is CASSPPGQGASGANVLTF. The CDR3 coding sequence is TGTGCCAGCAGTCCCCCGGGACAGGGGGCCTCTGGGGCCAACGTCCTGACTTTC.

This clonotype has at least ten counts. This rearrangement joins TRBV2 to TRBJ1-5; TRBD1 is a possible D gene (5 bases). Germline-derived CDR1 and CDR2 are SNHLY and FYNNEI. The CDR3 consists of 14 residues. V gave up 6 bases and J gave up 9 bases, with 18 bases separating them. The CDR3 sequence is CASRDSPMYAPQHF. CDR3 sequence (DNA): TGTGCCAGCAGAGACAGCCCGATGTATGCGCCCCAGCATTTT. The whole variable domain, filled in from reference TRBV2 and TRBJ1-5, reads EPEVTQTPSHQVTQMGQEVILRCVPISNHLYFYWYRQILGQKVEFLVSFYNNEISEKSEIFDDQFSVERPDGSNFTLKIRSTKLEDSAMYFCASRDSPMYAPQHFGDGTRLSIL.

This clonotype was counted many times. The chain has TRBV6-1 and TRBJ2-7, with D perhaps matching TRBD2 (7 bases). V lost 8 bases and J lost 4, with 15 bases in between. CDR1 and CDR2 (germline): MNHNS, SASEGT. CDR3 length: 13 residues. CDR3 amino acids: CASARGASYEQYF. In DNA form, the CDR3 reads TGTGCCAGCGCACGGGGGGCCTCATACGAGCAGTACTTC.

This rearrangement joins TRBV18 to TRBJ1-2; D gene ambiguous. Trimming took off 1 base at V and 0 bases at J, with 12 bases between the two ends. The V gene's germline CDR1 is KGHSH and CDR2 LQKENI. CDR3 size: 16 residues. CDR3 DNA sequence: TGTGCCAGCTCACCACAGAGCTACGGGACTAACTATGGCTACACCTTC. This translates into CASSPQSYGTNYGYTF.

This clonotype was observed a few times. The CDR3 region is CASSLIAELYEQYF. Here the CDR3 DNA reads TGTGCCAGCAGTTTAATTGCGGAGCTCTACGAGCAGTACTTC. This chain joins TRBV28 and TRBJ2-7, with D unresolved. Germline CDR1 reads MDHEN; CDR2 reads SYDVKM. Deletions cut 2 bases from V and 3 bases from J, with 11 bases between. The CDR3 runs 14 residues. Combining the CDR3 with reference TRBV28 and TRBJ2-7 gives the whole variable domain DVKVTQSSRYLVKRTGEKVFLECVQDMDHENMFWYRQDPGLGLRLIYFSYDVKMKEKGDIPEGYSVSREKKERFSLILESASTNQTSMYLCASSLIAELYEQYFGPGTRLTVT.

The chain recombines TRBV3-1 with TRBJ1-5, with 8 bases matching TRBD1. The length of the CDR3 is 15 residues. The germline V gene encodes CDR1 LGHDT and CDR2 YNNKEL (reference sequence). V was clipped by 1 base and J by 2 bases; unmatched bases: 1. CDR3 amino acids: CASSQAGQGNQPQHF. The CDR3 nucleotides read TGTGCCAGCAGCCAAGCGGGACAGGGCAATCAGCCCCAGCATTTT.

The rearrangement uses TRBV13 and TRBJ2-7, with D perhaps matching TRBD2 (6 bases). Germline lookup yields CDR1 PRHDT and CDR2 FYEKMQ (reference sequence). This CDR3 has 12 residues. The V end lost 5 bases, the J end lost 2 bases, and 7 bases lay between the germline ends. The CDR3 nucleotides read TGTGCCAGCAGCGCGGGGACCTACGAGCAGTACTTC. Translating it yields CASSAGTYEQYF.

This clonotype was observed a few times. CDR3 residues: CASTGTGGCEQYF. The DNA for the CDR3 is TGTGCCAGCACTGGGACAGGGGGCTGCGAGCAGTACTTC. The chain joins TRBV2 to TRBJ2-7, with 12 positions matching TRBD1. Losses at the gene ends were 7 bases for V and 6 bases for J; bases not matched to a gene: 4. The CDR3 sequence is 13 residues long. The germline V gene has CDR1 SNHLY and CDR2 FYNNEI.

The table lists this clonotype with many counts. The chain joins TRBV9 to TRBJ1-1, with TRBD1 matching over 8 bases. Per the germline V gene, CDR1 is SGDLS and CDR2 is YYNGEE. V shed 5 bases and J 4 bases; nucleotides not matched to a gene: 1. This CDR3 is 12 amino acids long. The DNA of the CDR3 is TGTGCCAGCAGTGGACAGGGCACTGAAGCTTTCTTT. As protein: CASSGQGTEAFF.

This clonotype has a count of ten or more. The J gene is TRBJ1-2, the V gene TRBV6-1, with 9 bases aligning to TRBD1. V shed 10 bases, J shed 8 bases, and the junction held 11 bases outside the gene matches. In germline, CDR1 is MNHNS, CDR2 SASEGT. There are 13 residues in the CDR3. The CDR3 region is CATTLLTGGGYTF. In DNA form, the CDR3 reads TGTGCCACCACCCTCCTGACAGGGGGAGGCTACACCTTC.

V and J are TRBV20-1 and TRBJ2-7, with D tentatively TRBD1 (6 bases). Germline V CDR1 and CDR2: DFQATT, SNEGSKA (reference sequence). V dropped 0 bases and J dropped 4 bases, with 19 bases sitting between them. This CDR3 region has 16 residues. The CDR3 is CSARDWRTGISYEQYF. The CDR3 DNA follows: TGCAGTGCTAGAGATTGGCGAACAGGGATTTCGTACGAGCAGTACTTC.

This rearrangement joins TRBV25-1 to TRBJ2-7; 12 positions match TRBD2. The germline gives CDR1 MGHDK, CDR2 SYGVNS. The V and J ends lost 9 bases and 0 bases, in that order; junction bases with no gene match: 3. There are 14 residues in the CDR3. This CDR3 reads CASPTSGSSYEQYF. The CDR3 nucleotides read TGTGCCAGTCCGACTAGCGGGAGCTCCTACGAGCAGTACTTC.

There are a few counts of this clonotype. The chain is built from TRBV24-1 and TRBJ2-2, with a weak D call TRBD1 (6 bases). The CDR3 has 13 amino acids. From germline, CDR1 is KGHDR and CDR2 SFDVKD. Trimming left V 4 bases short and J 8 bases short, with 10 bases between. CDR3 bases: TGTGCCACCAGTGAAGGGGGATCGGGGGAGCTGTTTTTT. This sequence encodes CATSEGGSGELFF.

In this sample, this clonotype turned up many times. The chain has TRBV27 and TRBJ1-5; 10 nucleotides line up with TRBD1. CDR1 MNHEY and CDR2 SMNVEV come from the germline V gene (reference sequence). V dropped 8 bases and J dropped 1; count of bases not matched to a gene: 5. The CDR3 is 15 amino acids. DNA of the CDR3: TGTGCCAGCGCCGAGACAGGGGGCAGCAATCAGCCCCAGCATTTT. Amino acids: CASAETGGSNQPQHF.

In its sample, this clonotype was seen many times. This chain links TRBV2 with TRBJ2-3; 11 bases are shared with TRBD2. V lost 6 bases to trimming and J lost 0 bases; unmatched junction nucleotides: 5. Germline V CDR1 and CDR2: SNHLY, FYNNEI. The CDR3 has 16 residues. The CDR3 loop is CASSSRTSGSTDTQYF. CDR3 nucleotides: TGTGCCAGCAGCTCCCGGACTAGCGGGAGCACAGATACGCAGTATTTT. Using reference TRBV2 and TRBJ2-3 for the parts outside the CDR3, the full variable domain is EPEVTQTPSHQVTQMGQEVILRCVPISNHLYFYWYRQILGQKVEFLVSFYNNEISEKSEIFDDQFSVERPDGSNFTLKIRSTKLEDSAMYFCASSSRTSGSTDTQYFGPGTRLTVL.

In its sample, this clonotype was seen a few times. The genes are TRBV18 and TRBJ1-4; the D gene is possibly TRBD1 (5 bases). The CDR3 length is 13 residues. Germline V gene sequence: CDR1 KGHSH, CDR2 LQKENI. V gave up 4 bases and J gave up 4 bases, with 7 bases separating them. Written as DNA, the CDR3 is TGTGCCAGCTCACGGACAAATAATGAAAAACTGTTTTTT. Translated: CASSRTNNEKLFF.

This chain uses TRBV7-3 with TRBJ2-4; TRBD2 is a possible D gene (6 bases). Germline CDR1 is SGHTA and CDR2 is FQGTGA. Trimming pared 4 bases from V and 2 bases from J, leaving 18 bases between. The CDR3 extends over 17 amino acids. This CDR3 is CASSSSALGPTKNIQYF. CDR3 bases: TGTGCCAGCAGCTCTAGCGCTCTCGGCCCTACCAAAAACATTCAGTACTTC.

This clonotype was detected ten times or more. The chain carries TRBV27 and TRBJ2-5; possible D gene TRBD1, 6 bases. The germline V gene encodes CDR1 MNHEY and CDR2 SMNVEV (reference sequence). V lost 6 bases, J lost 1 base, and 15 bases lay in between. This CDR3 is built from 15 residues. Here the CDR3 reads CASSPSQGLQETQYF. The CDR3 DNA reads as TGTGCCAGCAGCCCCTCTCAGGGGCTCCAAGAGACCCAGTACTTC.

The rearrangement joins TRBV27 to TRBJ1-1; D possibly corresponds to TRBD1 (5 bases). CDR1 MNHEY and CDR2 SMNVEV come from the germline V gene (reference sequence). V shed 6 bases and J shed 1 base, with 15 bases lying between them. The CDR3 totals 15 residues. CDR3 region: CASSPWTGPNTEAFF. In DNA, the CDR3 is TGTGCCAGCAGCCCCTGGACGGGACCGAACACTGAAGCTTTCTTT.

This clonotype was seen repeatedly, ten times or more. The genes are TRBV7-3 and TRBJ1-1, with TRBD1 matching over 8 bases. Germline lookup yields CDR1 SGHTA and CDR2 FQGTGA. There are 15 residues in the CDR3. The V and J ends lost 2 bases and 1 base, in that order; junction bases with no gene match: 3. The CDR3 here is CASSLRGTGNTEAFF. The CDR3 DNA sequence: TGTGCCAGCAGCTTACGCGGGACAGGGAACACTGAAGCTTTCTTT. Using reference TRBV7-3 and TRBJ1-1 for the parts outside the CDR3, the full variable domain is GAGVSQTPSNKVTEKGKYVELRCDPISGHTALYWYRQSLGQGPEFLIYFQGTGAADDSGLPNDRFFAVRPEGSVSTLKIQRTERGDSAVYLCASSLRGTGNTEAFFGQGTRLTVV.

This clonotype was detected only a few times. The J gene is TRBJ2-2, the V gene TRBV24-1, with 7 nucleotides matching TRBD2. The length of the CDR3 is 14 residues. Germline V gene sequence: CDR1 KGHDR, CDR2 SFDVKD. Trimming took 4 bases from V and 4 from J; bases not matched to a gene: 2. The CDR3 bases are TGTGCCACCAGTGAGGGGGGGGGCACCGGGGAGCTGTTTTTT. This encodes CATSEGGGTGELFF.

The table lists this clonotype with many counts. This rearrangement joins TRBV6-1 to TRBJ2-1, with 10 bases fitting TRBD2. This CDR3 region has 15 residues. V gave up 6 bases and J gave up 4 bases; unmatched junction bases: 6. The germline CDR1 and CDR2 sequences are MNHNS and SASEGT. The CDR3 protein is CASRIAGGLYNEQFF. The CDR3 coding sequence is TGTGCCAGCAGAATAGCGGGGGGATTATACAATGAGCAGTTCTTC.

This clonotype appeared many times. The chain combines TRBV5-1 with TRBJ2-1; 8 positions agree with TRBD2. Germline lookup yields CDR1 SGHRS and CDR2 YFSETQ. Trimming removed 0 bases from V and 0 bases from J; junction bases left unmatched: 2. This CDR3 is 16 amino acids long. DNA for the CDR3: TGCGCCAGCAGCTTGGCCGGGACTAGCTCCTACAATGAGCAGTTCTTC. Translation: CASSLAGTSSYNEQFF.

The chain couples TRBV27 to TRBJ1-5; unclear D gene. CDR1 and CDR2 from the germline V gene are MNHEY and SMNVEV (reference sequence). V lost 2 bases, J lost 7 bases, and 9 bases lay in between. The CDR3 totals 13 residues. The CDR3 DNA reads as TGTGCCAGCAGTTTAGCGTCCGCACAGCCCCAGCATTTT. It is translated as CASSLASAQPQHF.

The sample holds a few counts of this clonotype. V usage is TRBV6-1 and J usage is TRBJ1-3; D perhaps matches TRBD1 (5 bases). Trimming took off 5 bases at V and 0 bases at J, with 14 bases between the two ends. This CDR3 contains 16 residues. Germline CDR1 MNHNS, CDR2 SASEGT. For the CDR3, the DNA is TGTGCCAGCAGTCCCAGCCAGGGCACCTCTGGAAACACCATATATTTT. Protein product: CASSPSQGTSGNTIYF.

This clonotype was recorded at least ten times. The V call is TRBV2, the J call TRBJ2-1; 12 positions match TRBD2. Looked up from germline, CDR1 is SNHLY and CDR2 is FYNNEI. V shed 7 bases, J shed 1 base, and the junction held 8 bases outside the gene matches. The CDR3 loop spans 17 amino acids. CDR3 DNA: TGTGCCAGCACCCTTCGACTAGCGGGAGAATCCTACAATGAGCAGTTCTTC. Translated: CASTLRLAGESYNEQFF.

This clonotype was recorded many times. V and J are TRBV28 and TRBJ2-5; 8 positions match TRBD1. Germline CDR1 MDHEN, CDR2 SYDVKM. The length of the CDR3 is 15 residues. Trimming at V came to 6 bases and at J to 2 bases, leaving 8 bases not matched to a gene. CDR3 coding DNA: TGTGCCAGCAGCTTTGGACAGGGAACACAAGAGACCCAGTACTTC. Protein: CASSFGQGTQETQYF.